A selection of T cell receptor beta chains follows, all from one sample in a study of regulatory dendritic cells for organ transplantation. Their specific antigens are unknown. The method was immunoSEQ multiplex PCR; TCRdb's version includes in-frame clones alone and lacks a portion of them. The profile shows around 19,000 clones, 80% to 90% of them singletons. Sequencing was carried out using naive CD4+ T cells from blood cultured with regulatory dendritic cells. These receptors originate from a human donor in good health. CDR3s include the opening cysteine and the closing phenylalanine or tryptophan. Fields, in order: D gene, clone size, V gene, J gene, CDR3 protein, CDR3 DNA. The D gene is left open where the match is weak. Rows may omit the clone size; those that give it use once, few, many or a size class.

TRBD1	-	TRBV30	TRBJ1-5	CAWGFWGTDQPQHF	TGTGCCTGGGGCTTTTGGGGGACAGATCAGCCCCAGCATTTT
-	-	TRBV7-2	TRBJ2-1	CASSLGRPPSRQFF	TGTGCCAGCAGCTTAGGCAGGCCACCGTCCAGGCAGTTCTTC
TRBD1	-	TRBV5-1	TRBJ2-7	CASSPGQGEGEQYF	TGCGCCAGCAGCCCGGGACAGGGGGAGGGGGAGCAGTACTTC
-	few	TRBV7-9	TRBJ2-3	CASSLEGLRPDTQYF	TGTGCCAGCAGCTTAGAGGGTTTGAGACCAGATACGCAGTATTTT
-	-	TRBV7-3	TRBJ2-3	CASSFLQSAQYF	TGTGCCAGCAGCTTTCTCCAGAGCGCGCAGTATTTT
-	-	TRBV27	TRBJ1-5	CASRTGTLASQPQHF	TGTGCCAGCAGAACGGGGACACTAGCTAGTCAGCCCCAGCATTTT
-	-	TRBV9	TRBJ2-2	CASSKGNLITGELFF	TGTGCCAGCAGCAAAGGGAATTTGATCACCGGGGAGCTGTTTTTT
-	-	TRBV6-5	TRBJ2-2	CASSYRLRAGTGELFF	TGTGCCAGCAGTTACCGTCTCCGCGCGGGCACCGGGGAGCTGTTTTTT
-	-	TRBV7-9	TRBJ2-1	CASSLVTVGEQFF	TGTGCCAGCAGCTTAGTTACAGTGGGTGAGCAGTTCTTC
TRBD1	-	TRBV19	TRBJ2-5	CASNRQGAGETQYF	TGTGCCAGTAACCGACAGGGGGCCGGGGAGACCCAGTACTTC
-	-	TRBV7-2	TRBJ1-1	CASSLVWTDTEAFF	TGTGCCAGCAGCTTAGTTTGGACAGACACTGAAGCTTTCTTT
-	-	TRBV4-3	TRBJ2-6	CASSQAGRGVFGANVLTF	TGCGCCAGCAGCCAAGCGGGCCGTGGGGTCTTTGGGGCCAACGTCCTGACTTTC
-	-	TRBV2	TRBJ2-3	CASSERGTEDTQYF	TGTGCCAGCAGTGAGCGGGGCACTGAGGATACGCAGTATTTT
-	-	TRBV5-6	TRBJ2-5	CASNSPSLRQETQYF	TGTGCCAGCAACTCCCCGAGCCTCCGCCAAGAGACCCAGTACTTC
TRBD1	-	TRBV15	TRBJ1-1	CATSRGDRANTEAFF	TGTGCCACCAGCAGAGGGGACAGAGCGAACACTGAAGCTTTCTTT
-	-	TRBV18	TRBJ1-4	CASSPDSRFNEKLFF	TGTGCCAGCTCACCCGACAGTCGGTTTAATGAAAAACTGTTTTTT
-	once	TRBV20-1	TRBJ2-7	CSAQGSYEQYF	TGCAGTGCACAGGGATCCTACGAGCAGTACTTC
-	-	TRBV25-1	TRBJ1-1	CASSEYLGTEAFF	TGTGCCAGCAGTGAATATCTGGGCACTGAAGCTTTCTTT
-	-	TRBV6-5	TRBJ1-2	CASSNNRDVGYTF	TGTGCCAGCAGTAACAACAGGGATGTGGGCTACACCTTC
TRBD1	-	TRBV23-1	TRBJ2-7	CASSQSDRGTCGQYF	TGCGCCAGCAGTCAATCCGACAGGGGGACTTGCGGGCAGTACTTC
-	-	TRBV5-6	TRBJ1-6	CASSPLTGRHNSPLHF	TGTGCCAGCAGCCCACTAACGGGGAGACATAATTCACCCCTCCACTTT
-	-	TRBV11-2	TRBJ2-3	CASSYTGTTRSTDTQYF	TGTGCCAGCAGCTACACCGGGACCACGAGGTCCACAGATACGCAGTATTTT
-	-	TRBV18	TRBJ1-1	CASSPAMNTEAFF	TGTGCCAGCTCACCAGCTATGAACACTGAAGCTTTCTTT
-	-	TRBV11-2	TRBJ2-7	CASSLAYEQYF	TGTGCCAGCAGCTTGGCTTACGAGCAGTACTTC
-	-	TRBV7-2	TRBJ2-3	CASSLTGDTQYF	TGTGCCAGCAGCTTAACAGGGGATACGCAGTATTTT
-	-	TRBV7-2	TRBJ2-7	CASSWGTTVTYEQYF	TGTGCCAGCAGCTGGGGGACCACCGTTACCTACGAGCAGTACTTC
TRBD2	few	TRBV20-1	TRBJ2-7	CSALGGYEQYF	TGCAGTGCCCTGGGAGGGTACGAGCAGTACTTC
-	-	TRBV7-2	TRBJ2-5	CASSLMSRGGPETQYF	TGTGCCAGCAGCTTAATGAGCAGGGGGGGCCCGGAGACCCAGTACTTC
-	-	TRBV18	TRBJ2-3	CASSPPSGRSYTDTQYF	TGTGCCAGCTCACCTCCATCCGGGCGGTCTTACACAGATACGCAGTATTTT
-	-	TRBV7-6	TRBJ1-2	CASSPDGNYGYTF	TGTGCCAGCAGTCCTGACGGGAACTATGGCTACACCTTC
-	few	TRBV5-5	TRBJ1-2	CASSGIPFNYGYTF	TGTGCCAGCAGCGGAATCCCTTTCAACTATGGCTACACCTTC
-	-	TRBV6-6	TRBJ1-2	CASSYSTAYGYTF	TGTGCCAGCAGTTACTCGACAGCCTATGGCTACACCTTC
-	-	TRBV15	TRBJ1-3	CATSRRTAGSGNTIYF	TGTGCCACCAGCCGACGGACCGCCGGCTCTGGAAACACCATATATTTT
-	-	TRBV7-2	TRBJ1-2	CASSRSLENYGYTF	TGTGCCAGCAGCCGATCGTTGGAAAACTATGGCTACACCTTC
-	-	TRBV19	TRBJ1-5	CASSIWGSNQPQHF	TGTGCCAGTAGTATTTGGGGTAGCAATCAGCCCCAGCATTTT
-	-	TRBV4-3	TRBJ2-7	CASSQAIFGDLRSYEQYF	TGCGCCAGCAGCCAAGCCATATTCGGGGACCTCCGCTCCTACGAGCAGTACTTC
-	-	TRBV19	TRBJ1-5	CASRPGGGWSNQPQHF	TGTGCCAGTAGGCCGGGTGGGGGGTGGAGCAATCAGCCCCAGCATTTT
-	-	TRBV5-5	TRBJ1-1	CASSLWAVNTEAFF	TGTGCCAGCAGCTTGTGGGCTGTGAACACTGAAGCTTTCTTT
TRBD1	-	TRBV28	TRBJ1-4	CASSSSTGPNEKLFF	TGTGCCAGCAGTTCCTCGACAGGGCCTAATGAAAAACTGTTTTTT
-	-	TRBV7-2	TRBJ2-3	CASSVGSADTQYF	TGTGCCAGCAGCGTAGGGAGTGCAGATACGCAGTATTTT